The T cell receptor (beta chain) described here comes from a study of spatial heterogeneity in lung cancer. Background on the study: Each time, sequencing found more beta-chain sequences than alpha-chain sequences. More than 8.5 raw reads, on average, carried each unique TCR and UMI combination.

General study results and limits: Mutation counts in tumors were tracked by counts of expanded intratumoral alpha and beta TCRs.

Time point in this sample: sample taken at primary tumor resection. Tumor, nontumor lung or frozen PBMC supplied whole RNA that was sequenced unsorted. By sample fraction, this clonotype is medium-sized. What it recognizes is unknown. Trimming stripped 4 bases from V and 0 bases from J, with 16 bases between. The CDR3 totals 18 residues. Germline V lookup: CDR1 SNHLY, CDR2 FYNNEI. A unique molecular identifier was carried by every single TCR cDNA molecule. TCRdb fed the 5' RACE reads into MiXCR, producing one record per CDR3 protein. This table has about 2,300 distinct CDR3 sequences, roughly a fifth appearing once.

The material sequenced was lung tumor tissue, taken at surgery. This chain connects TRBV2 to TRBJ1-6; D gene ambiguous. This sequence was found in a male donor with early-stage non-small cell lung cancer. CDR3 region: CASSGEQRLRSYNSPLHF. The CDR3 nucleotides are TGTGCCAGCAGTGGCGAACAGCGCCTTCGCTCCTATAATTCACCCCTCCACTTT.